This T cell receptor (beta chain) stems from a study of T-cell memory formation after mild COVID-19. As for the study in general: Largely, TCR clusters stayed within a single donor. Study-wide points: The appearance of some responding clones in pre-infection memory suggested that cross-reactive memory joined.

TCRdb reprocessed the 5' RACE reads via MiXCR and lists one record per CDR3 protein. Here the sample spans 200,000 to 250,000 distinct CDR3 sequences, roughly 10% being singletons. CDR1 is SEHNR, CDR2 FQNEAQ, per germline (reference sequence). The CDR3 is 15 amino acids. Trimming removed 7 bases from V and 8 bases from J; junction bases left unmatched: 8. In the case of this clonotype: Antigen: not known.

This TCR derives from a man younger than 35 who had mild COVID-19 (a few samples of this study predate the infection). Cell type and time point are not known. V and J are TRBV7-9 and TRBJ1-4; 12 nucleotides align to TRBD1. Sequencing used PBMCs or a T cell subset sorted from them (not recorded which). CDR3 in DNA: TGTGCCAGCAACTTTCCCGGGACAGGGGGCGAAAAACTGTTTTTT. Translation: CASNFPGTGGEKLFF.